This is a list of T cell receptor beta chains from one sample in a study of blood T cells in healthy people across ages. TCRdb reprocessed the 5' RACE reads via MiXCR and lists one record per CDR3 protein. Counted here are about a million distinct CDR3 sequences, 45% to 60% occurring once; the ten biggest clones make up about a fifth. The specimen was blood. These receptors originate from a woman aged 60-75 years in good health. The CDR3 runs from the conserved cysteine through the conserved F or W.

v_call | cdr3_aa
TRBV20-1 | CSASHRAGRVNEQFF
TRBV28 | CASSPAGSTYEQYF
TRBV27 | CASSLSSGRGLAGELFF
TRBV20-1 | CSARMGAGGAVEQFF
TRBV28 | CASIAGAQSSSGYTF
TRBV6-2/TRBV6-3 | CASRYYWTSGTDTQYF
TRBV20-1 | CSASSGREFYGYTF
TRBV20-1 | CSVFSSGRVLPGRPTYNEQFF
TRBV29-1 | CSVRQGWTEAFF
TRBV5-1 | CASSFGQGHLYEQYF
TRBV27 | CASSSSRVSYGYTF
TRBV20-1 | CSASITGGASYEQYF
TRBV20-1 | CSAPGTGLGYEQFF
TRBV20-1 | CSARDPSSGRSDTQYF
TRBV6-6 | CASSYGGSANEKLFF
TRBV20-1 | CSVPPGQGAEEQYF
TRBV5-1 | CASSPPGLTDTQYF
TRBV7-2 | CASSLARPGGLGNQPQHF
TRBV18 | CASSQGLAGAREQYF
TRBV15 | CATSRFSSDPGLVGYTF
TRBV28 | CASSPSPSRDTQYF
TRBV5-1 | CASSLVPGGSTDTQYF
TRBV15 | CATSRETARVGKLFF
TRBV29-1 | CSAPGNSGSTYNEQFF
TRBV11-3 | CASSPAFQETQYF
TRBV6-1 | CASSVGTGGWQPQHF
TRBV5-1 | CASSDDSNEKLFF
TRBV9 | CASSSGGGAGANVLTF
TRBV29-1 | CSAPRSGYTQYF
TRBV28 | CASSFTGRYSYEQYF
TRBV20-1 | CSANDPGGSYEQYF
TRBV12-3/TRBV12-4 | CASSFEIGGSTEAFF
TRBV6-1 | CASRNTKINEQYF
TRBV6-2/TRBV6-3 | CASSSTGGAGEQYF
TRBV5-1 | CASSLVNGDNEKLFF
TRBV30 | CAWSEGGFTDTQYF
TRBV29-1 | CSVNKGFPLDREAFF
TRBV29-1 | CSVEKIGLAGGGFTDTQYF
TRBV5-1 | CASSLGHKNSPLHF
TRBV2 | CAGLPLMNTEAFF
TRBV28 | CASTGSGSYQETQYF
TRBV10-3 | CAIGEGYQPQHF
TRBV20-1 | CSARPLDSEQFF
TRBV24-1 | CATSDIRQGRSTDTQYF
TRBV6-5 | CASSYSTLQETQYF
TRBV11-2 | CASSYLRAEQFF
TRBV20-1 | CSAQSHITVSYEQYF
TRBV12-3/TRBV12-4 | CASRDSYSNQPQHF
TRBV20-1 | CSAEQGTYGYTF
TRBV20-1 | CSARTSGTSYEQYF
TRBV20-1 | CSAQHQETQFF
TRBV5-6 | CASSPQVLASLYEQYF
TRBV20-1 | CSAEGLADIYYTQYF
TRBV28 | CASTLRTGGYEKLFF
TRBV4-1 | CASSQDFEREGEETQYF